The clone carrying this TCR beta chain was detected once. These data belong to a study of blood T cell repertoires in COVID-19. Sequencing was performed with immunoSEQ multiplex PCR; in TCRdb, only in-frame clones are kept and a portion is missing. The sample includes fewer than 80,000 clones, about 88% of them seen just once. Sequencing was performed on peripheral blood. The origin of this receptor is a human donor in a cohort sampled during active COVID-19.

The CDR3 loop is CASSAPTGTPGGTQYF. CDR3 DNA sequence: TGTGCCAGTAGTGCACCCACCGGGACACCGGGCGGGACCCAGTACTTC. This chain joins TRBV19 and TRBJ2-5; D may be TRBD1 (6 bases). V was shortened by 5 bases and J by 7 bases, with 23 bases between the two germline ends. Germline CDR1 and CDR2: LNHDA and SQIVND (reference sequence). This CDR3 comprises 16 residues.